This T cell receptor (beta chain) was profiled in a study of blood T cell repertoires in COVID-19. Study summary: Samples taken during acute and convalescent COVID-19 were collected in the United States, Italy and Spain.

TCRdb's table, derived via immunoSEQ multiplex PCR, lists solely in-frame clones and lacks some. Found here are 250,000 to 300,000 clones, 70% to 90% of them singletons; the top ten hold about 1%. Per the germline V gene, CDR1 is SNHLY and CDR2 is FYNNEI. The CDR3 is 11 residues long. The V and J ends lost 6 bases and 3 bases respectively, with 5 bases between them. Sequenced input: peripheral blood. The chain joins TRBV2 to TRBJ2-5; D remains unclear. The receptor was isolated from a middle-aged woman who had recovered from COVID-19. CDR3 amino acids: CASSIEETQYF. CDR3 DNA: TGTGCCAGCAGCATAGAAGAGACCCAGTACTTC.